A single sample is the source of the 15 T cell receptor beta chains below, sequenced in a study of blood T cell repertoires in COVID-19. The table came from immunoSEQ multiplex PCR; TCRdb's copy has only in-frame clones and leaves some out. The repertoire consists of roughly 220,000 clones, with approximately 86% occurring once and the leading ten covering over 12%. Sequenced input: PBMCs or T cells enriched from blood (not recorded which). The receptors come from a woman in her forties or fifties with acute COVID-19.

J is TRBJ1-1 and V is TRBV9, with a possible D match to TRBD1 (6 bases). The CDR3 is made up of 15 amino acids. V lost 3 bases, J lost 3 bases, and 15 bases lay in between. Germline V lookup: CDR1 SGDLS, CDR2 YYNGEE. CDR3: CASSAQTGLYTEAFF. CDR3 sequence (DNA): TGTGCCAGCAGCGCCCAAACAGGGCTCTACACTGAAGCTTTCTTT.

This rearrangement joins TRBV2 to TRBJ1-6; 11 bases agree with TRBD1. Germline trimming cut 7 bases from V and 8 bases from J; bases unmatched to any gene: 4. CDR1 and CDR2 (germline): SNHLY, FYNNEI. The CDR3 spans 14 residues. CDR3 coding DNA: TGTGCCAGCACCGGGACAGGGGGGGATTCACCCCTCCACTTT. Encoded protein: CASTGTGGDSPLHF. The complete variable domain, with remaining parts taken from reference TRBV2 and TRBJ1-6, reads EPEVTQTPSHQVTQMGQEVILRCVPISNHLYFYWYRQILGQKVEFLVSFYNNEISEKSEIFDDQFSVERPDGSNFTLKIRSTKLEDSAMYFCASTGTGGDSPLHFGNGTRLTVT.

This clone was counted between two and nine times. The chain is built from TRBV5-1 and TRBJ2-5, with TRBD2 matching over 10 bases. Germline V gene data show CDR1 as SGHRS and CDR2 as YFSETQ. J was trimmed by 5 bases and V by 1 base; bases with no gene match: 8. CDR3 length: 16 residues. The CDR3 protein is CASSLMIAGGVETQYF. CDR3 bases: TGCGCCAGCAGCTTGATGATAGCGGGAGGAGTGGAGACCCAGTACTTC.

The gene calls are TRBV18 and TRBJ2-3; D is uncertain. Germline V CDR1 and CDR2: KGHSH, LQKENI. Trimming left V 4 bases short and J 1 base short, with 12 bases between. The CDR3 consists of 15 residues. The CDR3 DNA reads TGTGCCAGCTCACGCATTGCGGCGGGCACAGATACGCAGTATTTT. It yields the protein CASSRIAAGTDTQYF. Variable domain in full (rest from reference TRBV18 and TRBJ2-3): NAGVMQNPRHLVRRRGQEARLRCSPMKGHSHVYWYRQLPEEGLKFMVYLQKENIIDESGMPKERFSAEFPKEGPSILRIQQVVRGDSAAYFCASSRIAAGTDTQYFGPGTRLTVL.

This clone was found once. V gene TRBV19 combines with J gene TRBJ2-7; 11 bases map to TRBD1. The junction had 5 bases not matched to a gene; V was cut back by 5 bases and J by 2 bases. This CDR3 comprises 15 residues. The germline gives CDR1 LNHDA, CDR2 SQIVND (reference sequence). The CDR3 is CASSVGTGGTYEQYF. DNA for the CDR3: TGTGCCAGTAGTGTAGGGACAGGGGGGACCTACGAGCAGTACTTC.

V is TRBV7-2 and J is TRBJ1-6; no definite D call. The CDR3 runs to 18 residues. V lost 3 bases and J lost 3, with 18 bases in between. In germline, CDR1 is SGHTA, CDR2 FQGNSA. The CDR3 protein is CASSFSRTVQNYNSPLHF. The CDR3 region has the DNA TGTGCCAGCAGCTTCAGTCGCACCGTACAAAACTATAATTCACCCCTCCACTTT.

The chain recombines TRBV7-8 with TRBJ2-2; TRBD1 matches at 11 bases. CDR3 size: 15 residues. J was trimmed by 7 bases and V by 5 bases; bases with no gene match: 6. Germline CDR1 SGHVS, CDR2 FQNEAQ. CDR3 loop: CASSGQGARGGELFF. Written as DNA, the CDR3 is TGTGCCAGCAGCGGACAGGGGGCGCGAGGCGGGGAGCTGTTTTTT. The variable domain in full, with the rest retrieved from reference TRBV7-8 and TRBJ2-2, is GAGVSQSPRYKVAKRGQDVALRCDPISGHVSLFWYQQALGQGPEFLTYFQNEAQLDKSGLPSDRFFAERPEGSVSTLKIQRTQQEDSAVYLCASSGQGARGGELFFGEGSRLTVL.

As to this clone: Other DNA sequences in this specimen translate into the identical CDR3. This rearrangement joins TRBV18 to TRBJ2-1; D is perhaps TRBD1 (5 bases). Trimming removed 3 bases at V and 4 bases at J, with 7 bases between. Germline lookup yields CDR1 KGHSH and CDR2 LQKENI. CDR3 length: 13 amino acids. CDR3 sequence (DNA): TGTGCCAGCTCACCTGACAGTTACAATGAGCAGTTCTTC. Translation: CASSPDSYNEQFF.

This clone was observed a single time. V gene TRBV9 combines with J gene TRBJ1-4; D is possibly TRBD1 (6 bases). Germline-derived CDR1 and CDR2 are SGDLS and YYNGEE. V gave up 0 bases and J gave up 8 bases, with 14 bases separating them. The CDR3 contains 15 residues. The CDR3 nucleotides read TGTGCCAGCAGCGTAGGGACAGCCGGCGGCGAAAAACTGTTTTTT. Encoded protein: CASSVGTAGGEKLFF.

The chain links TRBV6-1 to TRBJ2-7; the match to TRBD1 covers 7 bases. CDR3 length equals 15 residues. Germline CDR1 MNHNS, CDR2 SASEGT. The junction had 8 bases not matched to a gene; V was cut back by 6 bases and J by 0 bases. CDR3: CASSQDRPTSYEQYF. The CDR3 DNA sequence: TGTGCCAGCAGCCAGGACAGGCCGACCTCCTACGAGCAGTACTTC.

The chain links TRBV7-3 to TRBJ2-1, with TRBD2 identical over 9 bases. Germline V gene sequence: CDR1 SGHTA, CDR2 FQGTGA. V trimming: 2 bases; J trimming: 7 bases; junction bases outside the gene matches: 9. The length of the CDR3 is 16 residues. The CDR3 DNA reads TGTGCCAGCAGCTTAGGGAGCGGGAGGCATGAAAATGAGCAGTTCTTC. As protein: CASSLGSGRHENEQFF.

The chain combines TRBV14 with TRBJ2-1; 14 bases fit TRBD2. The V gene's germline CDR1 is SGHDN and CDR2 FVKESK. The junction had 4 bases not matched to a gene; V was cut back by 6 bases and J by 0 bases. This CDR3 is 17 amino acids long. This CDR3 is CASRAGTSGSSYNEQFF. The CDR3 DNA reads TGTGCCAGCAGGGCCGGGACTAGCGGGAGCTCCTACAATGAGCAGTTCTTC.

The chain combines TRBV27 with TRBJ1-2; 8 bases line up with TRBD1. Germline assignment: CDR1 MNHEY and CDR2 SMNVEV (reference sequence). The CDR3 length is 13 residues. Trimming at V came to 3 bases and at J to 8 bases, leaving 5 bases not matched to a gene. The CDR3: CASSFQGAKGYTF. CDR3 coding DNA: TGTGCCAGCAGTTTCCAGGGGGCGAAGGGCTACACCTTC.

This chain uses TRBV28 with TRBJ2-1; maybe TRBD1 (6 bases). The CDR3 has 17 amino acids. V gave up 6 bases and J gave up 1 base, with 19 bases separating them. Germline assignment: CDR1 MDHEN and CDR2 SYDVKM. This CDR3 reads CASRPLEPRGSYNEQFF. The CDR3 DNA reads as TGTGCCAGCAGACCCCTAGAGCCCAGGGGATCCTACAATGAGCAGTTCTTC.

V is TRBV19 and J is TRBJ2-2; 7 nucleotides match TRBD1. This CDR3 is 14 amino acids long. Germline CDR1 and CDR2: LNHDA and SQIVND (reference sequence). J was trimmed by 2 bases and V by 6 bases; bases with no gene match: 3. The chain's CDR3 is CASSWDSNTGELFF. The CDR3 region has the DNA TGTGCCAGTAGCTGGGACAGTAACACCGGGGAGCTGTTTTTT.